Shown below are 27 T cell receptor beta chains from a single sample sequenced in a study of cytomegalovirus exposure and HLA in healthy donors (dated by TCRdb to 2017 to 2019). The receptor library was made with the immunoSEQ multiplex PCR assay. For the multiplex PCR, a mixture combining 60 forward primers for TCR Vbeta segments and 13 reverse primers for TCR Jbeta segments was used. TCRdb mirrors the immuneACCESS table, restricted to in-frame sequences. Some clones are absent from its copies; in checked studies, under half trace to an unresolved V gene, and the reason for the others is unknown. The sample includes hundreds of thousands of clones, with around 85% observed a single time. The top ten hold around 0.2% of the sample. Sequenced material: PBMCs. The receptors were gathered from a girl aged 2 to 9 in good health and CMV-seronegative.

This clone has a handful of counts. Here the CDR3 DNA reads TGCGCCAGCAGCTGGACCGACAGTGGGGCAGATACGCAGTATTTT. This translates into CASSWTDSGADTQYF. The chain has TRBV5-1 and TRBJ2-3; D might be TRBD1 (5 bases). Germline CDR1 reads SGHRS; CDR2 reads YFSETQ. This CDR3 region has 15 residues. Trimming removed 3 bases from V and 4 bases from J, with 15 bases in between.

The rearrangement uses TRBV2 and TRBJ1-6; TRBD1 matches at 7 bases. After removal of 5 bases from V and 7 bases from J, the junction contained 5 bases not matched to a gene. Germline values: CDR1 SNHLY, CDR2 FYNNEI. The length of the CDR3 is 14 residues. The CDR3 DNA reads TGTGCCAGCAGTCAGACAGGGACAAATTCACCCCTCCACTTT. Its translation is CASSQTGTNSPLHF.

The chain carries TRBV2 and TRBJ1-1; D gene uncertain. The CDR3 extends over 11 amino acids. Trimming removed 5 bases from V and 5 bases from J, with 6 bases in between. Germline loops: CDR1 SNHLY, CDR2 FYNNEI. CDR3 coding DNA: TGTGCCAGCAGTCTAGAAACTGAAGCTTTCTTT. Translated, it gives CASSLETEAFF. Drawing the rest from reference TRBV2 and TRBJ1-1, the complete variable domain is EPEVTQTPSHQVTQMGQEVILRCVPISNHLYFYWYRQILGQKVEFLVSFYNNEISEKSEIFDDQFSVERPDGSNFTLKIRSTKLEDSAMYFCASSLETEAFFGQGTRLTVV.

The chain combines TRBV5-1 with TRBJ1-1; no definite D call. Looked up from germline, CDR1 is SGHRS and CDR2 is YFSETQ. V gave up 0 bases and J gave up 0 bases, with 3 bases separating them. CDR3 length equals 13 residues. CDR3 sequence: CASSLAVNTEAFF. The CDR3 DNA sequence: TGCGCCAGCAGCTTGGCCGTGAACACTGAAGCTTTCTTT.

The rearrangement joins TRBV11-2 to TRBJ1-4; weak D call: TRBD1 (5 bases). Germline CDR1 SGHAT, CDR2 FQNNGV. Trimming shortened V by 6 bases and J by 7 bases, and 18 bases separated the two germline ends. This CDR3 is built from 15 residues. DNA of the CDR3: TGTGCCAGCAGACGCCCGGGGAGGGGAGGTGAAAAACTGTTTTTT. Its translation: CASRRPGRGGEKLFF.

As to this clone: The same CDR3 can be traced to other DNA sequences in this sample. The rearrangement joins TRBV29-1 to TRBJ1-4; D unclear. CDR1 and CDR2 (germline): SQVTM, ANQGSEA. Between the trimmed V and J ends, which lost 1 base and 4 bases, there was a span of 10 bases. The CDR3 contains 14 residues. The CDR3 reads CSVEGSSGNEKLFF. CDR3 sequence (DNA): TGCAGCGTTGAAGGGAGCAGCGGTAATGAAAAACTGTTTTTT.

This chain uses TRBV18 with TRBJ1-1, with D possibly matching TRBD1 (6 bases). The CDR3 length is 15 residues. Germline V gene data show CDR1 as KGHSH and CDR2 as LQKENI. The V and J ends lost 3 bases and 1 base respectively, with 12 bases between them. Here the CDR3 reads CASSPRTAQNTEAFF. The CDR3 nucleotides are TGTGCCAGCTCACCCAGGACAGCCCAGAACACTGAAGCTTTCTTT.

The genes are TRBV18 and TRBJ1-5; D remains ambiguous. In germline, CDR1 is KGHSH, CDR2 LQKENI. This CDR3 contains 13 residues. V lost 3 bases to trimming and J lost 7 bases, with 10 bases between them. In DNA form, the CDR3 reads TGTGCCAGCTCACCGGAGGTCGAACAGCCCCAGCATTTT. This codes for CASSPEVEQPQHF.

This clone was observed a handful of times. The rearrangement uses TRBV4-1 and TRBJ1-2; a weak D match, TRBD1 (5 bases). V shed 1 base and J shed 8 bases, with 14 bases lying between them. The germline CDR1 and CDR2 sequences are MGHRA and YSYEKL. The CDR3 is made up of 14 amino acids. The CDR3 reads CASSQAPGGEGYTF. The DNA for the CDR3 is TGCGCCAGCAGCCAAGCCCCGGGGGGGGAGGGCTACACCTTC.

The CDR3 DNA reads as TGTGCCAGTAGGGAGCGGGGGCCTCGGGAGACCCAGTACTTC. It encodes CASRERGPRETQYF. The rearrangement uses TRBV19 and TRBJ2-5, with 8 bases that match TRBD2. The CDR3 is 14 amino acids. The germline V gene encodes CDR1 LNHDA and CDR2 SQIVND (reference sequence). V shed 6 bases, J shed 5 bases, and the junction held 8 bases outside the gene matches.

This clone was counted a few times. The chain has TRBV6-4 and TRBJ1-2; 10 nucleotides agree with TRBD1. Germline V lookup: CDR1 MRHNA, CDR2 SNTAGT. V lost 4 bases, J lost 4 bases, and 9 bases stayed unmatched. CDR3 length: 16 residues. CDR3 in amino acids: CASSGTRDRGSYGYTF. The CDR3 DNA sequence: TGTGCCAGCAGTGGCACCCGGGACAGGGGATCCTATGGCTACACCTTC.

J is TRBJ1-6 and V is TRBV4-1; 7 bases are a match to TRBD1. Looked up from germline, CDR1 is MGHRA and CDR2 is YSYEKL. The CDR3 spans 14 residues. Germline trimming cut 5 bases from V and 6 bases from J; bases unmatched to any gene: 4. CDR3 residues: CASSLRDSNSPLHF. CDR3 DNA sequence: TGCGCCAGCAGCTTGAGGGACAGTAATTCACCCCTCCACTTT.

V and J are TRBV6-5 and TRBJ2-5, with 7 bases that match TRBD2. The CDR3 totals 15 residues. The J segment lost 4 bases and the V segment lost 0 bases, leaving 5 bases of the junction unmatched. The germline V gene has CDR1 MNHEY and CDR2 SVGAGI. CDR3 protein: CASSYSNGEGETQYF. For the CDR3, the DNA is TGTGCCAGCAGTTACTCGAATGGGGAGGGAGAGACCCAGTACTTC.

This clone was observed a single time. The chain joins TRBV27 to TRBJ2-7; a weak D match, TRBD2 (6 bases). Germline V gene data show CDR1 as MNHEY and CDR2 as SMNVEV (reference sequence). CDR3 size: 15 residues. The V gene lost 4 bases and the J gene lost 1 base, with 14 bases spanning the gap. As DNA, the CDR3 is TGTGCCAGCAGTTGGGCGTTCGGGGGATCCTACGAGCAGTACTTC. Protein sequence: CASSWAFGGSYEQYF.

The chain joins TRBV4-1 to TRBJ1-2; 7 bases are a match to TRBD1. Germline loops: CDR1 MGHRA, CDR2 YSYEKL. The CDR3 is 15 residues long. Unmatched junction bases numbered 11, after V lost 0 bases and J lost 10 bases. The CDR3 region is CASSQDGLGQVDYTF. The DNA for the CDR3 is TGCGCCAGCAGCCAAGATGGCCTAGGACAGGTTGACTACACCTTC.

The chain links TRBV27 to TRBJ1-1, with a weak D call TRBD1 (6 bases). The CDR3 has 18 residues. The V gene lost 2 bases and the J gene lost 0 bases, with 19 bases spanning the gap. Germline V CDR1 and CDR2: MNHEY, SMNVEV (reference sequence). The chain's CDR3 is CASSLAPGGQRLNTEAFF. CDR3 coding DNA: TGTGCCAGCAGTTTAGCCCCGGGGGGGCAGAGATTGAACACTGAAGCTTTCTTT.

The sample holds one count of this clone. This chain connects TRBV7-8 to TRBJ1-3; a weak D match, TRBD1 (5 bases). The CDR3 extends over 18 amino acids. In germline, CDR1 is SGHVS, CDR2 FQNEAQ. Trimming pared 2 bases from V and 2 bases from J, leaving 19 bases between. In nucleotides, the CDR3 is TGTGCCAGCAGCTTATATTCACGGGGACTGACAACTGGAAACACCATATATTTT. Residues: CASSLYSRGLTTGNTIYF.

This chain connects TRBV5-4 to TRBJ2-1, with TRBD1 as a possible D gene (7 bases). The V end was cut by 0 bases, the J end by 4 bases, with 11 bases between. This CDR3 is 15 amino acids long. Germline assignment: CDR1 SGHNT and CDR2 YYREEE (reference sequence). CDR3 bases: TGTGCCAGCAGCTTGGAGCCAGGGGGGTACAATGAGCAGTTCTTC. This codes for CASSLEPGGYNEQFF. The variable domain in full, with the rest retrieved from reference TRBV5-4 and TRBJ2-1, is ETGVTQSPTHLIKTRGQQVTLRCSSQSGHNTVSWYQQALGQGPQFIFQYYREEENGRGNFPPRFSGLQFPNYSSELNVNALELDDSALYLCASSLEPGGYNEQFFGPGTRLTVL.

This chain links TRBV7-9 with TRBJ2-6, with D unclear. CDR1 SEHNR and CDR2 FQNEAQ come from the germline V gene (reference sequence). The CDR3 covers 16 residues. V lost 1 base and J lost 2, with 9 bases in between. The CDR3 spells CASSLDPRTGANVLTF. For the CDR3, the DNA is TGTGCCAGCAGCTTAGATCCTAGGACTGGGGCCAACGTCCTGACTTTC.

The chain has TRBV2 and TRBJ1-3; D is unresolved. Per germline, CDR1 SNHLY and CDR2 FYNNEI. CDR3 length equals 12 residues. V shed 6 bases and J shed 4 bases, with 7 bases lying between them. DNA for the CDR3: TGTGCCAGCAGCGTCGCGGGAAACACCATATATTTT. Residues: CASSVAGNTIYF.

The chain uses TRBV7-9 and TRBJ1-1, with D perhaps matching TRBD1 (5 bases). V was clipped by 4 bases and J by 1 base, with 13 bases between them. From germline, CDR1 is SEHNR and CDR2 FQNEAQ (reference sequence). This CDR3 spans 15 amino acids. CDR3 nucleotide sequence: TGTGCCAGCAGCTCCCCCAGGGAAAAGAACACTGAAGCTTTCTTT. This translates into CASSSPREKNTEAFF.

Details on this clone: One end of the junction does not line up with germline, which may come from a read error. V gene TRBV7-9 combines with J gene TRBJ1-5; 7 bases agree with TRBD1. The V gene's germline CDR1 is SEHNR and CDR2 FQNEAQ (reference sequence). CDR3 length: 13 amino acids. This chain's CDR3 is CSSSQQGNQPQHF. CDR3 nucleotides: TGTTCCAGCAGCCAACAGGGGAATCAGCCCCAGCATTTT.

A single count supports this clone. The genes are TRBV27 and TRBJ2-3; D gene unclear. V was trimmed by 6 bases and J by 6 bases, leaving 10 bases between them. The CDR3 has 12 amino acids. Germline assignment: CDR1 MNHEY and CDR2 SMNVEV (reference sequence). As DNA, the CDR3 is TGTGCCAGCAGCCGCCTAGAGGATACGCAGTATTTT. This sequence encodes CASSRLEDTQYF.

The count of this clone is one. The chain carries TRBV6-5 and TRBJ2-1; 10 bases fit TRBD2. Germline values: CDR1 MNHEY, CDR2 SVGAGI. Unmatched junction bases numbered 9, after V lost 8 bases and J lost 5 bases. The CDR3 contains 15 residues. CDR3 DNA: TGTGCCAGCGGGTTGCTAGCGGGAGAGGACAATGAGCAGTTCTTC. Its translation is CASGLLAGEDNEQFF.

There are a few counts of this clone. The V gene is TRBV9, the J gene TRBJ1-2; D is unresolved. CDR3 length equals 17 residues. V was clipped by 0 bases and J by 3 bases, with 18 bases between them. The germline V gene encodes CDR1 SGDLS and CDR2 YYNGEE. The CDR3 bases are TGTGCCAGCAGCGTAGGTGTCAGGCCTCGTTTTGACTATGGCTACACCTTC. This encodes CASSVGVRPRFDYGYTF.

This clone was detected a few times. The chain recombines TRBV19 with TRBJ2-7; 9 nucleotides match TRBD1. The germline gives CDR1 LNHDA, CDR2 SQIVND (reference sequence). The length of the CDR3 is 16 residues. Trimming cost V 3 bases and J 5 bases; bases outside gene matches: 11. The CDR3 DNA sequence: TGTGCCAGTAGTATGAATTATAACAGGGGGCAGGACGAGCAGTACTTC. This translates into CASSMNYNRGQDEQYF.

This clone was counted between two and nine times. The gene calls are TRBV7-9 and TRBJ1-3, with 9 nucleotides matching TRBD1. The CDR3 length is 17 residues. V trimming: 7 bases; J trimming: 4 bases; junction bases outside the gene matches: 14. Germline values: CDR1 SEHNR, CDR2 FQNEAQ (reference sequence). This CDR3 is CASTLPGQGMRGNTIYF. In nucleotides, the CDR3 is TGTGCCAGCACCCTTCCTGGACAGGGGATGAGAGGAAACACCATATATTTT.